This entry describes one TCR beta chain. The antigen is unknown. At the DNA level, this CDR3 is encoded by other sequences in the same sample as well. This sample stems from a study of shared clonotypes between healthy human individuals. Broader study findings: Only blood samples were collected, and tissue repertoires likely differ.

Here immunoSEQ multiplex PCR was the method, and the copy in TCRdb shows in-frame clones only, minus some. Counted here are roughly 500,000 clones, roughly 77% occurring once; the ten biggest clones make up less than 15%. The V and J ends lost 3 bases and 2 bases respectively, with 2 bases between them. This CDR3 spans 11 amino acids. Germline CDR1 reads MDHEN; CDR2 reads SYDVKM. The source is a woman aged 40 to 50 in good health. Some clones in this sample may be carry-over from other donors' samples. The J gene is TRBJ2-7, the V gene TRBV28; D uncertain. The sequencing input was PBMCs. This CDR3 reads CASSFAYEQYF. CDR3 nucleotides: TGTGCCAGCAGTTTTGCCTACGAGCAGTACTTC.